The rows below give T cell receptor beta chains drawn from one sample of a study of blood T cell repertoires in COVID-19. The repertoire was sequenced with immunoSEQ multiplex PCR; TCRdb's copy has only in-frame clones and lacks some. The sample gives fewer than 400,000 clones, approximately 86% of which show up once; less than 3.5% is in the top ten. Material for sequencing was peripheral blood. These receptors all come from a human donor in a cohort sampled during active COVID-19. Both conserved end residues are part of each CDR3. The D gene is left open where the match is weak. The listing skips clone size in some rows; elsewhere it reads once, few, many or a size class.

d_call cdr3_length j_call v_call clone_size cdr3_aa cdr3_nt
TRBD1 14 TRBJ2-2 TRBV11-3 NA CASSFDRAAGELFF TGTGCCAGCAGCTTCGACAGGGCGGCCGGGGAGCTGTTTTTT
NA 11 TRBJ2-1 TRBV20-1 NA CSASLAVEQFF TGCAGTGCTAGTCTAGCAGTTGAGCAGTTCTTC
NA 16 TRBJ2-2 TRBV5-1 NA CASSFQGFSNTGELFF TGCGCCAGCAGCTTCCAGGGTTTCTCGAACACCGGGGAGCTGTTTTTT
NA 18 TRBJ2-6 TRBV28 NA CASALAGISSGGANVLTF TGTGCCAGCGCCCTGGCAGGGATAAGTTCGGGTGGGGCCAACGTCCTGACTTTC
TRBD1 15 TRBJ1-2 TRBV19 NA CASTGTGGTNYGYTF TGTGCCAGTACCGGGACAGGGGGGACCAACTATGGCTACACCTTC
NA 15 TRBJ1-6 TRBV10-3 NA CAISEGAGYNSPLHF TGTGCCATCAGTGAGGGGGCAGGGTATAATTCACCCCTCCACTTT
NA 13 TRBJ2-3 TRBV29-1 NA CSVAGRYTDTQYF TGCAGCGTTGCTGGCAGGTACACAGATACGCAGTATTTT
NA 11 TRBJ1-4 TRBV10-2 NA CASGQNEKLFF TGCGCCAGCGGACAGAATGAAAAACTGTTTTTT
TRBD1 13 TRBJ1-2 TRBV13 NA CASSTGQVKGYTF TGTGCCAGCAGCACCGGACAGGTTAAGGGCTACACCTTC
NA 13 TRBJ2-1 TRBV11-3 NA CASSPSSYNEQFF TGTGCCAGCAGCCCGAGCTCCTACAATGAGCAGTTCTTC
NA 13 TRBJ2-1 TRBV27 NA CASSSPSYNEQFF TGTGCCAGCAGCTCCCCCTCCTACAATGAGCAGTTCTTC
TRBD1 16 TRBJ2-7 TRBV5-1 NA CASSPSPGTGSREQYF TGCGCCAGCAGCCCTTCCCCCGGGACAGGGTCACGCGAGCAGTACTTC
NA 14 TRBJ2-1 TRBV18 NA CASSPPIAYNEQFF TGTGCCAGCTCACCACCGATAGCCTACAATGAGCAGTTCTTC
TRBD2 16 TRBJ2-7 TRBV7-3 NA CASSSFRLAGLSEQYF TGTGCCAGCAGCTCCTTCCGACTAGCGGGGCTGAGCGAGCAGTACTTC
TRBD1 18 TRBJ2-3 TRBV5-1 NA CASRGALLTGGATDTQYF TGCGCCAGCAGGGGGGCCCTCCTGACAGGGGGCGCGACAGATACGCAGTATTTT
TRBD1 16 TRBJ1-1 TRBV5-4 NA CASSLAADRMNTEAFF TGTGCCAGCAGCTTGGCCGCGGACAGGATGAACACTGAAGCTTTCTTT
TRBD2 14 TRBJ2-1 TRBV2 NA CASSFSGRDYEQFF TGTGCCAGCAGTTTTAGCGGGAGGGATTATGAGCAGTTCTTC
TRBD1 13 TRBJ1-1 TRBV3-1/TRBV3-2 few CASRSTGGGKAFF TGTGCCAGCCGGTCCACAGGGGGAGGAAAAGCTTTCTTT
NA 15 TRBJ1-6 TRBV19 NA CASSTLDSYNSPLHF TGTGCCAGTAGTACCCTCGACAGTTATAATTCACCCCTCCACTTT
TRBD2 15 TRBJ2-3 TRBV5-1 NA CASSRSGRAADTQYF TGCGCCAGCAGCAGAAGCGGGAGGGCTGCAGATACGCAGTATTTT
TRBD1 15 TRBJ2-2 TRBV24-1 once CATSDRDRPTGELFF TGTGCCACCAGTGACCGGGACAGGCCCACCGGGGAGCTGTTTTTT
TRBD2 16 TRBJ2-3 TRBV28 NA CASSSGLAGYKDTQYF TGTGCCAGCAGCTCTGGCCTAGCGGGATATAAAGATACGCAGTATTTT
NA 13 TRBJ1-2 TRBV2 NA CASSIQSNYGYTF TGTGCCAGCAGTATCCAGTCTAACTATGGCTACACCTTC